The entry below gives a single T cell receptor (beta chain) sequence along with its context. As yet, its antigen is unknown. The data belong to a study of CD8+CD57+ T cells in acquired aplastic anemia. Patients sequenced had flow cytometry evidence of CD8+CD57+ cell expansion. Each patient gave a blood sample that was collected before any therapy had been received. According to the study, genomic DNA was the template for TCR beta VDJ and CDR3 profiling. A single record per CDR3 protein comes from TCRdb applying MiXCR to the reads. The top ten clones hold approximately 0.82% of a sample with 450,000 to 600,000 distinct CDR3 sequences, over 25% of them seen once. Study outcomes and limitations: Fewer than 30 CD8+ CDR3 sequences were shared between patients and controls.

Germline CDR1 reads SGHAT; CDR2 reads FQDESV (reference sequence). This CDR3 comprises 13 residues. V lost 2 bases to trimming and J lost 9 bases, with 13 bases between them. This sequence was found in a human donor with aplastic anemia. This chain links TRBV11-1 with TRBJ1-1; D remains ambiguous. The sequenced material came from sorted CD4+, CD8+, or CD8+CD57+ T cells (not recorded which) from PBMCs. The CDR3 region has the DNA TGTGCCAGCAGCTTATTGGCGCTCGAGCAAGCTTTCTTT. The encoded protein is CASSLLALEQAFF.